This T cell receptor beta chain comes out of a study of blood T cells in healthy people across ages. Study outcomes and limitations: Possibly, changes in expanded clonotypes were confounded because donor CMV status was unknown.

PCR was performed a second time for roughly 7 to 12 cycles using a sample-barcoded 5' primer and a J-beta primer mix. Each of the cDNA molecules was tagged by a template-switch adaptor with 12 random nucleotides. TCRdb re-derived calls from the 5' RACE reads in MiXCR, one entry per CDR3 protein. The sample yields 550,000 to 650,000 distinct CDR3 sequences, roughly a quarter seen once. This CDR3 has 17 amino acids. V gave up 2 bases and J gave up 4 bases; unmatched junction bases: 11. Germline V gives CDR1 SGDLS, CDR2 YYNGEE. All donors came from Russia, were Caucasian and healthy, and spanned ages about 6 to 100. PBMCs numbering at least 7 million were isolated per sample. About this clonotype itself: Its antigen is as yet unknown.

These same records also appear under a second study, on T cells of mothers and their children.

The chain couples TRBV9 to TRBJ1-3, with 8 bases matching TRBD1. The specimen sequenced was blood. This receptor was taken from a boy aged 2 to 9 in good health. DNA for the CDR3: TGTGCCAGCAGCGTCGTCCAGGACAGGGTGAAAGGAAACACCATATATTTT. Protein product: CASSVVQDRVKGNTIYF.